This TCR beta chain was recorded in a study of cytomegalovirus exposure and HLA in healthy donors. A multiplex PCR was run with 60 Vbeta primers and 13 Jbeta primers. Assay: immunoSEQ multiplex PCR; the TCRdb copy retains only in-frame clones and omits some. The sample carries more than 200,000 clones, 60% to 80% recorded once. Germline V gene data show CDR1 as SGHAT and CDR2 as FQNNGV. CDR3 length: 13 residues. The V and J ends lost 3 bases and 0 bases respectively, with 5 bases between them. The receptor comes from a male donor in good health and CMV-seronegative. The sample comprised PBMCs. The gene calls are TRBV11-2 and TRBJ2-5; D not resolved. The CDR3 DNA sequence: TGTGCCAGCAGCTTCCAGTACCAAGAGACCCAGTACTTC. Translation gives CASSFQYQETQYF.